This T cell receptor (beta chain) was captured in a study of OX40 agonist ivuxolimab in advanced cancers. Some background on the complete study: The costimulatory receptor OX40 (CD134) was targeted by ivuxolimab, a fully human IgG2 agonistic monoclonal antibody. Prior anti-PD-1, anti-PD-L1 or anti-CTLA-4 therapy was permitted, and checkpoint inhibitors had been received by around 40% of dose-escalation patients. In the dose-escalation cohort, more than 75% of patients were male, and the mean age was around 60 years, with a range of roughly 20 to 80. The paper reports the monotherapy dose-escalation portion (N of about 52 patients) of the phase I ivuxolimab trial. Three dose-escalation patients achieved partial responses, one with hepatocellular carcinoma and two with cutaneous melanoma. Among the approximately 50 dose-escalation patients, some 20 had hepatocellular carcinoma, approximately 15 melanoma, 9 renal cell carcinoma and 9 head and neck cancer. The purpose of peripheral TCRbeta sequencing was to test whether ivuxolimab changed TCR sequence diversity and led to clonal T-cell expansion. Intravenous ivuxolimab was administered to patients every 2 weeks at six dose levels: 0.01, 0.1, 0.3, 1.5, 3 and 10 mg/kg.

Findings and caveats that apply to the study as a whole: The antigen specificity of the clonally expanded peripheral T cells was not determined. Partial responders in the 0.1-3.0 mg/kg groups had among the lowest normalized peripheral clonal expansion, especially among CD8+ T cells. After ivuxolimab, expanded clones were on average more numerous among CD8+ T cells than among CD4+ T cells. At doses of 0.1 to 3.0 mg/kg, clonal expansion of both CD4+ and CD8+ T cells in blood was seen between baseline and week 6. Low levels of normalized T-cell clonal expansion were also seen in some patients who did not respond.

The CDR3 starts with the cysteine, ends with the phenylalanine, and has 15 residues. CDR3 DNA only is kept here, 45 bases in frame from base 1. From the germline V gene, CDR1 is SGHTA and CDR2 is FQGTGA. V is clipped by 5 bases and J by 1 base, and the sequence between their germline boundaries is 13 bases long. Points on this clone: No antigen is known for it. No base qualities exist here, and no much larger clone lies one base off it.

Patients with a history of autoimmune disease or receiving systemic immunosuppression were excluded from the trial. Peripheral blood for TCR sequencing was collected from all dose cohorts at baseline, on cycle 4 day 1, and on cycle 7 day 1. The samples were drawn from a first-in-human, open-label, multicenter phase I dose-escalation trial of ivuxolimab. Adults with locally advanced or metastatic melanoma, renal cell carcinoma, hepatocellular carcinoma or head and neck squamous cell carcinoma were enrolled in the trial. Before TCR sequencing, CD4+ T cells and CD8+ T cells were sorted from peripheral blood as separate populations. Genomic DNA was extracted from sorted cells for sequencing of the TCRbeta CDR3 region. The immunoSEQ Assay was used for sequencing of TCRbeta CDR3 regions. What TCRdb holds here is the immuneACCESS table cut down to in-frame rearrangements. Part of the clones is not present; checked against another copy, under half of the missing clones reflect an unresolved V gene, and the others are unexplained. For this sample the table gives 40,000 or so clones, of which about 82% were detected only once. About 20% of the sample belongs to the ten largest clones.

The sequenced sample was CD4+ or CD8+ T cells sorted from blood, obtained in a trial of the OX40 agonist ivuxolimab. The sequence derives from an adult with an advanced solid tumor such as melanoma, head and neck, liver or kidney cancer. The chain was built from TRBV7-3 and TRBJ2-3, and TRBD2 may be the D gene, going by 6 matching bases. DNA sequence: TGTGCCAGCAGCGCCCTTAGCGGAGGCACAGATACGCAGTATTTT. It encodes CASSALSGGTDTQYF.